The entry that follows covers one TCR beta chain sequence. The CDR3 runs 13 residues. After removal of 8 bases from V and 1 base from J, the junction contained 2 bases not matched to a gene. Germline V CDR1 and CDR2: LNHNV, YYDKDF (reference sequence). The entry originates in a study of blood T cell repertoires in COVID-19. In the study overall: Material from acute and convalescent COVID-19 was sourced from the United States, Italy and Spain. Sources were T cells, B-cell-depleted T cells, or PBMCs; the material itself was cDNA or gDNA.

As handled by the study authors: Estimated nucleated cell counts came from reference gene primer amplification. Sequencing used immunoSEQ multiplex PCR; TCRdb keeps in-frame clones, though not all of them. V, J and clone size derive from that table, while D and trimming were established from the DNA sequence. The data contain around 150,000 clones, about four fifths of them singletons. This chain joins TRBV15 and TRBJ2-5; 9 nucleotides align to TRBD1. This clonotype originated in a man aged 55-75 years with active or convalescent COVID-19. Sequenced input: peripheral blood. CDR3 sequence: CATGQGPQETQYF. The CDR3, as DNA: TGTGCCACCGGACAGGGGCCCCAAGAGACCCAGTACTTC. Based on the CDR3 plus reference TRBV15 and TRBJ2-5, the full variable domain is DAMVIQNPRYQVTQFGKPVTLSCSQTLNHNVMYWYQQKSSQAPKLLFHYYDKDFNNEADTPDNFQSRRPNTSFCFLDIRSPGLGDTAMYLCATGQGPQETQYFGPGTRLLVL.